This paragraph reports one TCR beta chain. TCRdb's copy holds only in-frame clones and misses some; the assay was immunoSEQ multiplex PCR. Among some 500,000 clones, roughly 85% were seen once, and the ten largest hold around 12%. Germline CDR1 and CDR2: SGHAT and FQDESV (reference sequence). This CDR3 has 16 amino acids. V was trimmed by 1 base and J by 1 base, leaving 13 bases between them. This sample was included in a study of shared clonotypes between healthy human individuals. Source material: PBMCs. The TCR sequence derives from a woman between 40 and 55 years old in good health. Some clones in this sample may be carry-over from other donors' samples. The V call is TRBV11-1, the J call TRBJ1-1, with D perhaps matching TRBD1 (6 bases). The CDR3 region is CASSLESGAGNTEAFF. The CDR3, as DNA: TGTGCCAGCAGCTTAGAGTCAGGGGCAGGGAACACTGAAGCTTTCTTT.